The 9 T cell receptor beta chains given below trace back to one sample, sequenced in a study of technical replicates of blood from a few donors. Clones were read by immunoSEQ multiplex PCR, and TCRdb kept only the in-frame ones, dropping some. The repertoire holds about 50,000 clones, 95% to 97% seen once, with roughly 0.36% in the top ten. What was sequenced was T cells isolated from PBMCs. The source of these receptors is a human donor in good health.

The chain has TRBV5-1 and TRBJ2-5; 10 bases line up with TRBD1. Trimming cost V 5 bases and J 2 bases; bases outside gene matches: 0. Germline CDR1 and CDR2: SGHRS and YFSETQ. This CDR3 spans 13 amino acids. This chain's CDR3 is CASRDRGQETQYF. The CDR3 DNA reads TGCGCCAGCAGGGACAGGGGGCAAGAGACCCAGTACTTC.

The chain has TRBV2 and TRBJ1-1; 8 bases are a match to TRBD1. Per germline, CDR1 SNHLY and CDR2 FYNNEI. The CDR3 contains 14 residues. V lost 7 bases and J lost 0; bases outside the gene matches: 4. CDR3 amino acids: CASKGGQVNTEAFF. Written as DNA, the CDR3 is TGTGCCAGCAAAGGGGGACAGGTGAACACTGAAGCTTTCTTT.

This clone was observed once. The J gene is TRBJ2-7, the V gene TRBV5-1; 8 nucleotides match TRBD2. Germline CDR1 reads SGHRS; CDR2 reads YFSETQ. The CDR3 has 14 residues. J gave up 4 bases and V 0 bases, and 3 bases lay outside the gene matches. The DNA of the CDR3 is TGCGCCAGCAGCTTGGCTAGCGGGCATTACGAGCAGTACTTC. This codes for CASSLASGHYEQYF.

This chain connects TRBV30 to TRBJ2-7; 10 bases agree with TRBD1. V gave up 5 bases and J gave up 3 bases; unmatched junction bases: 7. This CDR3 comprises 14 residues. Germline loops: CDR1 GTSNPN, CDR2 SVGIG (reference sequence). CDR3 in amino acids: CAWGGQGVRYEQYF. In nucleotides, the CDR3 is TGTGCCTGGGGTGGACAGGGGGTCCGCTACGAGCAGTACTTC.

The chain has TRBV7-6 and TRBJ2-2; D ambiguous. V shed 5 bases and J shed 6 bases, with 10 bases lying between them. Germline V CDR1 and CDR2: SGHVS, FNYEAQ. This CDR3 is 13 amino acids long. This CDR3 is CASSPPYSGELFF. The CDR3 DNA sequence: TGTGCCAGCAGCCCCCCCTATTCCGGGGAGCTGTTTTTT.

V and J are TRBV18 and TRBJ1-5; D might be TRBD1 (6 bases). The CDR3 is 16 residues long. V gave up 2 bases and J gave up 2 bases, with 13 bases separating them. Germline V CDR1 and CDR2: KGHSH, LQKENI. CDR3 region: CASSPGTGIRNQPQHF. DNA of the CDR3: TGTGCCAGCTCACCAGGTACAGGGATTCGCAATCAGCCCCAGCATTTT.

This sequence joins TRBV5-4 and TRBJ2-1; TRBD1 matches at 8 bases. The CDR3 consists of 13 residues. CDR1 SGHNT and CDR2 YYREEE come from the germline V gene (reference sequence). The V and J ends lost 4 bases and 9 bases, in that order; junction bases with no gene match: 6. The CDR3 loop is CASSPGQGSEQFF. In nucleotides, the CDR3 is TGTGCCAGCAGCCCCGGACAGGGTAGTGAGCAGTTCTTC.

The rearrangement joins TRBV7-6 to TRBJ2-3; tentative D call: TRBD1 (6 bases). Trimming cost V 3 bases and J 1 base, with 8 bases left between them. This CDR3 contains 14 residues. The germline V gene encodes CDR1 SGHVS and CDR2 FNYEAQ. CDR3: CASSFQGRTDTQYF. CDR3 nucleotides: TGTGCCAGCAGCTTCCAGGGGCGCACAGATACGCAGTATTTT.

The rearrangement joins TRBV10-3 to TRBJ1-3; tentative D call: TRBD1 (5 bases). The ends were cut back, 8 bases at V and 0 bases at J, with 20 bases in the middle. The CDR3 sequence is 17 residues long. Looked up from germline, CDR1 is ENHRY and CDR2 is SYGVKD. The CDR3 sequence is CAILWIGGVTSGNTIYF. In nucleotides, the CDR3 is TGTGCCATCCTATGGATCGGAGGGGTAACCTCTGGAAACACCATATATTTT.